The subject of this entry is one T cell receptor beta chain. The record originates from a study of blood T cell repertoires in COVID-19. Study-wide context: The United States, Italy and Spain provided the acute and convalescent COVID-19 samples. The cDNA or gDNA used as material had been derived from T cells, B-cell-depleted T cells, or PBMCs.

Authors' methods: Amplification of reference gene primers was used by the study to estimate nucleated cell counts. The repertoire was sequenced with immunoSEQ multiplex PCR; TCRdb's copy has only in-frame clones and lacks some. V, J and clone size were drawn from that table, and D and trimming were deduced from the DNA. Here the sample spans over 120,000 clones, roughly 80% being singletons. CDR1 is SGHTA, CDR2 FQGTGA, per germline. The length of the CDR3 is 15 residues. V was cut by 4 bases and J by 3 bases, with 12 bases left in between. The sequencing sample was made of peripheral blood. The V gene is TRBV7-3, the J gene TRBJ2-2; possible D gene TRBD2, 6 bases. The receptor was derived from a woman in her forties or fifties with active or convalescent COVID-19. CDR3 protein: CASSSGLYDTGELFF. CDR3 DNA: TGTGCCAGCAGCTCGGGACTCTACGACACCGGGGAGCTGTTTTTT.